This is a list of T cell receptor beta chains from one sample in a study. TCRdb independently ran MiXCR on the 5' RACE reads; one entry per CDR3 protein. This table holds some 54,000 distinct CDR3 sequences, 17% found once. Sequencing used naive CD4+ T cells sorted from blood. These receptors were collected from a female donor with breast cancer. The CDR3 runs from the conserved cysteine through the conserved F or W. D genes are given only for firm matches. Clone sizes are given selectively: once, few, many, or a class where the clone is expanded.

>TRBV5-1|.|.|TRBJ2-2
TGCGCCAGCAGCTTACAGACCAACACCGGGGAGCTGGTTTTT
CASSLQTNTGELVF
>TRBV11-2|.|.|TRBJ2-2
TGTGCCAGCAGCTTAGTCACAGGGCGCCGAAGGACCGGGGAGCTGTTTTTT
CASSLVTGRRRTGELFF
>TRBV4-3|.|.|TRBJ1-2
TGCGCCAGCAGCCAAGATTTGGGCAGGTCTGAAGGCTACACCTTC
CASSQDLGRSEGYTF
>TRBV6-5|.|.|TRBJ1-1
TGTGCCAGCAGTTACTCGTGGGCCAGGCTGAACACTGAAGCTTTCTTT
CASSYSWARLNTEAFF
>TRBV7-2|.|.|TRBJ1-1
TGTGCCAGCAGCGCCCGTTCAGGGAATCTGGGAGCTTTCTTT
CASSARSGNLGAFF
>TRBV20-1|few|.|TRBJ1-4
TGCAGTGCTGCGACTCACTCAACTAATGAAAGACTGTTTTTT
CSAATHSTNERLFF
>TRBV7-2|.|.|TRBJ1-5
TGTGCCAGCAGCTTAGCGAGCGATCAGCCCCAGCATTTT
CASSLASDQPQHF
>TRBV20-1|few|.|TRBJ2-1
TGCAGTGCTAGAGTAATCCGCAGAGAGGCTTACAATGAGCAGTTCTTC
CSARVIRREAYNEQFF
>TRBV30|few|.|TRBJ1-4
TGTGCCTGGGGGGCAACTAATGAAAAACTGTTTTTT
CAWGATNEKLFF
>TRBV6-6|.|.|TRBJ2-4
TGTGCCAGCATCCGGGACCCAGGTGGCATTCAGTACTTC
CASIRDPGGIQYF
>TRBV5-1|.|TRBD1|TRBJ2-6
TGCGCCAGCAAACCCTCAGGGGGCTCTGGGGCCAACGTCCTGACTTTC
CASKPSGGSGANVLTF
>TRBV11-2|.|.|TRBJ2-7
TGTGCCAGCAGCTTAGATCGAACCGGGGTCCACGAGCAGTACTTC
CASSLDRTGVHEQYF
>TRBV7-8|few|TRBD2|TRBJ2-7
TGTGCCAGCACCAAAAACCCGGGAGGCCACGGGCGGGAGCAGTACTTC
CASTKNPGGHGREQYF
>TRBV5-1|few|.|TRBJ2-3
TGCGCCAGCGGACCCCATGAGCGCCCTGTTGCAGATACGCAGTATTTT
CASGPHERPVADTQYF
>TRBV5-1|many|TRBD1|TRBJ2-1
TGCGCCAGCAGCTTGGCCCCGACAGGGGGATACAATGAGCAGTTCTTC
CASSLAPTGGYNEQFF
>TRBV7-8|.|.|TRBJ2-7
TGTGCCAGCAGCTCCGCTACGAGCGAGCAGTACTTC
CASSSATSEQYF
>TRBV6-5|few|TRBD1|TRBJ2-4
TGTGCCAGCAGTTCCACGACAGGGGGCAAAAACATTCAGTACTTC
CASSSTTGGKNIQYF
>TRBV12-3/TRBV12-4|many|TRBD2|TRBJ2-1
TGTGCCAGCAGTTCTAGGAGGGAGGGCCGTTGGGATGAGCAGTTCTTC
CASSSRREGRWDEQFF
>TRBV5-5|.|.|TRBJ2-1
TGTGCCAGCAGCTGGACGGGGAACTCCTACAATGAGCAGTTCTTC
CASSWTGNSYNEQFF
>TRBV24-1|once|.|TRBJ2-3
TGTGCCACCAGTGGTTTTGGGCGGGATAGATCAGATACGCAGTATTTT
CATSGFGRDRSDTQYF
>TRBV7-2|many|TRBD1|TRBJ1-3
TGTGCCAGCAGCGGCACAGGGGCTCCGGGAAACACCATATATTTT
CASSGTGAPGNTIYF
>TRBV4-1|few|.|TRBJ2-1
TGCGCCAGCAGCCAAGATGGAGGGTTGTTGAATGAGCAGTTCTTC
CASSQDGGLLNEQFF
>TRBV5-1|few|TRBD1|TRBJ2-7
TGCGCCAGCAGCTCCAGACAGGGAAGATCCTACGAGCAGTACTTC
CASSSRQGRSYEQYF
>TRBV7-9|.|TRBD2|TRBJ2-2
TGTGCCAGCAGCCCTCCGGGACTAGCGGGATATGGGGAGCTGTTTTTT
CASSPPGLAGYGELFF
>TRBV7-8|.|.|TRBJ2-6
TGTGCCAGCAGCTTAACAGGAGGTACAGGGGCCAACGTCCTGACTTTC
CASSLTGGTGANVLTF
>TRBV5-1|medium-sized|.|TRBJ1-6
TGCGCCAGCAGCAGCGACAGTCGGTCACCCCTCCACTTT
CASSSDSRSPLHF
>TRBV20-1|.|.|TRBJ2-3
TGCAGGGCTAGAGATGGACTAAGCACAGATACGCAGTATTTT
CRARDGLSTDTQYF
>TRBV10-3|.|TRBD1|TRBJ2-7
TGTGCCATCAGTGAGCCGGGGACAGGGGATAGCTCCGACGAGCAGTACTTC
CAISEPGTGDSSDEQYF
>TRBV4-2|many|.|TRBJ2-2
TGTGCCAGCAGCCAAGAGCCGGAGACCGGGGAGCTGTTTTTT
CASSQEPETGELFF
>TRBV5-5|many|TRBD2|TRBJ2-7
TGTGCCAGCAGCTCTCTAGCGGGGCTCTCCTACGAGCAGTACTTC
CASSSLAGLSYEQYF
>TRBV6-2/TRBV6-3|few|TRBD1|TRBJ1-1
TGTGCCAGCAGTTACCCTCCACGACAGGGTGGCACTGAAGCTTTCTTT
CASSYPPRQGGTEAFF
>TRBV6-2/TRBV6-3|many|TRBD1|TRBJ2-1
TGTGCCAGCAGTTACTCAGGACAGGTCTACAATGAGCAGTTCTTC
CASSYSGQVYNEQFF
>TRBV20-1|few|.|TRBJ1-3
TGCAGTGCTAGTGGCTCCTCTGGAAACACCATATATTTT
CSASGSSGNTIYF
>TRBV6-1|many|.|TRBJ1-1
TGTGCCAGCACCAAAACTAGGGCCGCTGAAGCTTTCTTT
CASTKTRAAEAFF
>TRBV11-2|medium-sized|.|TRBJ2-1
TGTGCCAGCAGCTTAATCCGGGATGGCGATGAGCAGTTCTTC
CASSLIRDGDEQFF
>TRBV7-2|medium-sized|.|TRBJ1-2
TGTGCCAGCAGCTTGGGACCAGGGAGATACACCTTC
CASSLGPGRYTF
>TRBV5-4|few|.|TRBJ2-7
TGTGCCAGCAGCTTGAAGGGTCTGGGGCAGGGATACGAGCAGTACTTC
CASSLKGLGQGYEQYF
>TRBV11-2|few|.|TRBJ1-2
TGTGCCAGCAGCTCAACGCGGAACTTTAAGGATGGCTACACCTTC
CASSSTRNFKDGYTF
>TRBV20-1|.|.|TRBJ2-3
TGCAGTGCTAGAGCCCTAGAGGGGGGAGGTGGGGATACGCAGTATTTT
CSARALEGGGGDTQYF
>TRBV20-1|few|.|TRBJ1-1
TGCAGTGCTAGTTACCAGAACACTGAAGCTTTCTTT
CSASYQNTEAFF
>TRBV20-1|.|TRBD2|TRBJ2-3
TGCAGTGCTAGAGATTTCAGGGCGGGAGCCGGTCCCCCAGATACGCAGTATTTT
CSARDFRAGAGPPDTQYF
>TRBV7-2|few|TRBD2|TRBJ2-7
TGTGCCAGCAGCTTAAGTTGGACTAGCGGCTACGAGCAGTACTTC
CASSLSWTSGYEQYF
>TRBV20-1|.|.|TRBJ1-2
TGCAGTGCTGCCTGGAATGGCTACACCTTC
CSAAWNGYTF
>TRBV20-1|.|TRBD2|TRBJ2-5
TGCAGTGCAGAGAAATCCTTACTGGGGGGGGAGACCCAGTACTTC
CSAEKSLLGGETQYF
>TRBV20-1|few|TRBD2|TRBJ2-2
TGCAGTGCTAGGGCGGGGGTTACCACCGGGGAGCTGTTTTTT
CSARAGVTTGELFF
>TRBV20-1|many|TRBD1|TRBJ1-2
TGCAGTGCTGTCGGGACAGGGAGCTCTAACTATGGCTACACCTTC
CSAVGTGSSNYGYTF
>TRBV29-1|few|.|TRBJ2-7
TGCAGCGTTGAAGTGGCCAGCGGTCTCTCCTACGAGCAGTACTTC
CSVEVASGLSYEQYF
>TRBV5-1|many|.|TRBJ2-7
TGCGCCAGCAGCCCGGAGGGGGGACTAACGTACGAGCAGTACTTC
CASSPEGGLTYEQYF
>TRBV6-1|.|.|TRBJ1-1
TGTGCCAGTTTCCCGGGGAGCGGGGCGTACACTGAAGCTTTCTTT
CASFPGSGAYTEAFF
>TRBV12-3/TRBV12-4|.|.|TRBJ1-2
TGTGCCAGCAGCGTTACAGGGTCCCATGACTACACCTTC
CASSVTGSHDYTF
>TRBV6-1|many|.|TRBJ1-2
TGTGCCAGCAGTGAAGGGGTCGCAGGGGACTATGGCTACACCTTC
CASSEGVAGDYGYTF
>TRBV6-2/TRBV6-3|many|.|TRBJ1-6
TGTGCCAGCAGCCTCCAGGGTGATACCCTCCACTTT
CASSLQGDTLHF
>TRBV11-2|few|TRBD2|TRBJ2-1
TGTGCCAGCAGTACGGCGGGGGGGCCGGGTGAGCAGTTCTTC
CASSTAGGPGEQFF
>TRBV2|.|.|TRBJ2-5
TGTGCCACCACGTTAGGGCTAGCGCGAGAGACCCAGTACTTC
CATTLGLARETQYF
>TRBV7-9|.|.|TRBJ1-1
TGTGCCAGCAGCTTATCTGAGAACACTGAAGCTTTCTTT
CASSLSENTEAFF